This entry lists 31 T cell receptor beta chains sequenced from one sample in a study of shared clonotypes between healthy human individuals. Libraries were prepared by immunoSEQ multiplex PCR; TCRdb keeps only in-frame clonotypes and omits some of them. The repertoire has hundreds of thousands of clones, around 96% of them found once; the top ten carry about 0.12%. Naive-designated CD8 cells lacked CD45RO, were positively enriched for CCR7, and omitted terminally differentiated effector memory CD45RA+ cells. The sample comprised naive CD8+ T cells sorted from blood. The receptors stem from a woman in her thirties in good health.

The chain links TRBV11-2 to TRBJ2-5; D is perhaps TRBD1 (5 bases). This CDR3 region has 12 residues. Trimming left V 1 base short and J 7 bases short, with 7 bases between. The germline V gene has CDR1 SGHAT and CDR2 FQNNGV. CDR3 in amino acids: CASSLGGATQYF. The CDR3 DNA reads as TGTGCCAGCAGCTTAGGTGGGGCGACCCAGTACTTC.

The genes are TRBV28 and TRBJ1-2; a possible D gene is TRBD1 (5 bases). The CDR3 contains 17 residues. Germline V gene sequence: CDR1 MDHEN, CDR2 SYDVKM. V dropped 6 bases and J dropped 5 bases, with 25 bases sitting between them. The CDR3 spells CASSSQGIEEGAYGYTF. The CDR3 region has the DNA TGTGCCAGCAGCTCCCAGGGAATTGAGGAAGGAGCATATGGCTACACCTTC.

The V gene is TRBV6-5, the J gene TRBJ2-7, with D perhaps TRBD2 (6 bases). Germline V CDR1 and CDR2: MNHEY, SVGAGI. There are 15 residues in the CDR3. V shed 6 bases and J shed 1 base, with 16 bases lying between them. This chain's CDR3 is CASSIGVAASYEQYF. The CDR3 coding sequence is TGTGCCAGCAGCATAGGGGTAGCGGCGTCCTACGAGCAGTACTTC.

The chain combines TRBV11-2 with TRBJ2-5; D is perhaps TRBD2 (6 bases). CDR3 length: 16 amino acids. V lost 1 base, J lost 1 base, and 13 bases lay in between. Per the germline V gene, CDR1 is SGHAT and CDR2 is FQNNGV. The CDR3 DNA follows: TGTGCCAGCAGCTTAGGGGGAGGACATTTCCAAGAGACCCAGTACTTC. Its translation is CASSLGGGHFQETQYF.

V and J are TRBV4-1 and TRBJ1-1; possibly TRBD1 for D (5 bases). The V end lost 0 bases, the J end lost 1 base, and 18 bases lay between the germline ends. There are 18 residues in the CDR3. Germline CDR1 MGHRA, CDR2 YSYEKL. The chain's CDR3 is CASSQDRQGHLWNTEAFF. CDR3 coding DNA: TGCGCCAGCAGCCAAGATCGGCAGGGCCACTTATGGAACACTGAAGCTTTCTTT.

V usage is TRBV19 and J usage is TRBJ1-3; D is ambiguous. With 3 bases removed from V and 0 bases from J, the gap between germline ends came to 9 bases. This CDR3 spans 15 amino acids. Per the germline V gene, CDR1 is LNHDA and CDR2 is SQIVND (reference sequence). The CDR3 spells CASSIGASSGNTIYF. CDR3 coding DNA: TGTGCCAGTAGTATTGGAGCATCCTCTGGAAACACCATATATTTT.

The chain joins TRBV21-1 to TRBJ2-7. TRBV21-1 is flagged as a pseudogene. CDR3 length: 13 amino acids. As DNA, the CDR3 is TGTGCCAGCAGCGTTAGGTTCTTCTACGAGCAGTACTTC. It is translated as CASSVRFFYEQYF.

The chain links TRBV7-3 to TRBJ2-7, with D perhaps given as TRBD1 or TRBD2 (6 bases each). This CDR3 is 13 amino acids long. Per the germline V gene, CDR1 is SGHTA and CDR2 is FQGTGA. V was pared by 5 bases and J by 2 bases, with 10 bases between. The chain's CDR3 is CASSPGGPYEQYF. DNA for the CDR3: TGTGCCAGCAGCCCCGGGGGCCCCTACGAGCAGTACTTC. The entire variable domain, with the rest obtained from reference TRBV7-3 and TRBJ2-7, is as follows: GAGVSQTPSNKVTEKGKYVELRCDPISGHTALYWYRQSLGQGPEFLIYFQGTGAADDSGLPNDRFFAVRPEGSVSTLKIQRTERGDSAVYLCASSPGGPYEQYFGPGTRLTVT.

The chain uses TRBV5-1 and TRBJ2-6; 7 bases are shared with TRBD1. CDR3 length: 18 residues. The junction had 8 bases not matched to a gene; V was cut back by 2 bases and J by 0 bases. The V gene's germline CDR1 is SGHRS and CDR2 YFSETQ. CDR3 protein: CASSFGTDTGSGANVLTF. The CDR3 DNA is TGCGCCAGCAGCTTCGGGACAGATACGGGCTCTGGGGCCAACGTCCTGACTTTC.

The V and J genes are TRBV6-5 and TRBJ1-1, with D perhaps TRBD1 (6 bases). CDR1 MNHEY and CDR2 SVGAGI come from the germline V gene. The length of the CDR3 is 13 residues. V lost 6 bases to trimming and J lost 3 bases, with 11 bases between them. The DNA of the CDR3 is TGTGCCAGCAGGCCCAGGGGTTACACTGAAGCTTTCTTT. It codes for CASRPRGYTEAFF.

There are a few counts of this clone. In DNA, the CDR3 is TGTGCCAGCAGCTTGGGTCAGGGGGTCTACGAGCAGTACTTC. Translated: CASSLGQGVYEQYF. The genes are TRBV7-9 and TRBJ2-7, with 7 bases aligning to TRBD1. Trimming removed 3 bases from V and 3 bases from J; junction bases left unmatched: 5. The CDR3 runs to 14 residues. Germline assignment: CDR1 SEHNR and CDR2 FQNEAQ (reference sequence).

CDR3 sequence: CASSYYTGHSGANVLTF. The CDR3 coding sequence is TGTGCCAGCAGCTACTACACAGGCCACTCTGGGGCCAACGTCCTGACTTTC. The chain recombines TRBV5-6 with TRBJ2-6, with TRBD1 as a possible D gene (5 bases). CDR3 length: 17 amino acids. The V gene's germline CDR1 is SGHDT and CDR2 YYEEEE. With 3 bases removed from V and 0 bases from J, the gap between germline ends came to 13 bases.

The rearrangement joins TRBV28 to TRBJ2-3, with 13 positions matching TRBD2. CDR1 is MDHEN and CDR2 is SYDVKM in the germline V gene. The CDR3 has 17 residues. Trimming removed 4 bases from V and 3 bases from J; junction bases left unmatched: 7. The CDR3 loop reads CASSSSGLAGSTDTQYF. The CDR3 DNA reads TGTGCCAGCAGTTCCTCGGGACTAGCGGGATCAACAGATACGCAGTATTTT.

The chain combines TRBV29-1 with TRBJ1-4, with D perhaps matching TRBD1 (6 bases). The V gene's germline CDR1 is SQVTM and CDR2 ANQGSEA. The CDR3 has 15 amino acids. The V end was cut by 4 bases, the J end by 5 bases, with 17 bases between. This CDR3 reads CSVAADGQGNEKLFF. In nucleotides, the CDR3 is TGCAGCGTTGCTGCGGACGGGCAGGGGAATGAAAAACTGTTTTTT. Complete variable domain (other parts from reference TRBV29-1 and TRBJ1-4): SAVISQKPSRDICQRGTSLTIQCQVDSQVTMMFWYRQQPGQSLTLIATANQGSEATYESGFVIDKFPISRPNLTFSTLTVSNMSPEDSSIYLCSVAADGQGNEKLFFGSGTQLSVL.

CDR3 sequence reads: CAGGSRSHNQPQHF. The DNA of the CDR3 is TGTGCCGGGGGCTCCCGAAGCCACAATCAGCCCCAGCATTTT. The J gene is TRBJ1-5, the V gene TRBV6-1; maybe TRBD1 (6 bases). There are 14 residues in the CDR3. V gave up 11 bases and J gave up 3 bases, with 17 bases separating them. Germline CDR1 is MNHNS and CDR2 is SASEGT.

CDR3 sequence (DNA): TGTGCCAGCACCCCAGGAGTGGGGAATAATGAGCAGTTCTTC. It translates to CASTPGVGNNEQFF. V gene TRBV27 combines with J gene TRBJ2-1; D gene unclear. V was clipped by 7 bases and J by 7 bases, with 17 bases between them. Looked up from germline, CDR1 is MNHEY and CDR2 is SMNVEV (reference sequence). The CDR3 has 14 amino acids.

The CDR3 loop is CASSELGGGARGDTQYF. DNA for the CDR3: TGTGCCAGCAGTGAATTGGGGGGAGGGGCTCGAGGAGATACGCAGTATTTT. V and J are TRBV2 and TRBJ2-3; 7 bases match TRBD2. The V gene's germline CDR1 is SNHLY and CDR2 FYNNEI. V lost 2 bases to trimming and J lost 5 bases; unmatched junction nucleotides: 13. CDR3 length: 17 amino acids.

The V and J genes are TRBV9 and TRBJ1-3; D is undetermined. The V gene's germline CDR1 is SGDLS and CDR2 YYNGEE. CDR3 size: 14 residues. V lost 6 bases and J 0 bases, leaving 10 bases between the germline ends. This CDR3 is CASTSTSSGNTIYF. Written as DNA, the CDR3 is TGTGCCAGCACCAGTACTAGCTCTGGAAACACCATATATTTT.

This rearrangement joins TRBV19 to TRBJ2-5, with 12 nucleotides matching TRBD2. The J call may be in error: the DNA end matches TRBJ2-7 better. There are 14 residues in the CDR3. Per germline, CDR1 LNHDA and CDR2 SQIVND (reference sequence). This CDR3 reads CASRTSGSSYEQYF. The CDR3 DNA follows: TGTGCCAGTAGGACTAGCGGGAGCTCCTACGAGCAGTACTTC.

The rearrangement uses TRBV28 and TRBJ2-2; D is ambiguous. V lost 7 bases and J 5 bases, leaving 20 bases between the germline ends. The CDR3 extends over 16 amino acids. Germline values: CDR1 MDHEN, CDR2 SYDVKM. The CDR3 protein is CASKNRPAGVTGELFF. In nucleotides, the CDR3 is TGTGCCAGCAAGAATCGGCCCGCCGGAGTGACCGGGGAGCTGTTTTTT. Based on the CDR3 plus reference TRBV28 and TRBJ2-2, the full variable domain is DVKVTQSSRYLVKRTGEKVFLECVQDMDHENMFWYRQDPGLGLRLIYFSYDVKMKEKGDIPEGYSVSREKKERFSLILESASTNQTSMYLCASKNRPAGVTGELFFGEGSRLTVL.

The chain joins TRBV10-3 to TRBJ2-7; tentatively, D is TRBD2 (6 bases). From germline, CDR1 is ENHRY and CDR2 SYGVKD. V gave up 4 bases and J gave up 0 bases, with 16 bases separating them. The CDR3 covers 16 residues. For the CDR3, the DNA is TGTGCCATCAGTGGCGGCGGGGCTAGCGCCTCCTACGAGCAGTACTTC. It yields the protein CAISGGGASASYEQYF.

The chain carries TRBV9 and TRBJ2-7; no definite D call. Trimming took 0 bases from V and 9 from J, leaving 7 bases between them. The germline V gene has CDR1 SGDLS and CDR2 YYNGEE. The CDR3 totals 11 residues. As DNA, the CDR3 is TGTGCCAGCAGCGTAGGTAATGGGCAGTACTTC. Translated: CASSVGNGQYF.

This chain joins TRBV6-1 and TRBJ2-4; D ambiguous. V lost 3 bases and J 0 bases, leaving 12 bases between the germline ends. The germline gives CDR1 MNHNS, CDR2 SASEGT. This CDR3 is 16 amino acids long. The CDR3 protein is CASSEVGRLAKNIQYF. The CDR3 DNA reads TGTGCCAGCAGTGAGGTCGGGCGGCTAGCCAAAAACATTCAGTACTTC.

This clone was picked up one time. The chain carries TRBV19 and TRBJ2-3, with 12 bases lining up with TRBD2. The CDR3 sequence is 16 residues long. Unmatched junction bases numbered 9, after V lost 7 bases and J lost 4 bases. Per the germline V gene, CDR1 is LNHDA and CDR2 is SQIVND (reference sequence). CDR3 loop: CASKAPGLAGPDTQYF. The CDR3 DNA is TGTGCCAGTAAAGCTCCGGGACTAGCGGGCCCAGATACGCAGTATTTT.

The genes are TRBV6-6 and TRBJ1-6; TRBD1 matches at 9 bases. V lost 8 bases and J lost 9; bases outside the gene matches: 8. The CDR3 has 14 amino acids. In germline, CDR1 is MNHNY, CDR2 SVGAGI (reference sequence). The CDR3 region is CASEGRQGGSPLHF. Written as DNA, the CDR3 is TGTGCCAGCGAGGGGAGACAGGGGGGTTCACCCCTCCACTTT.

This CDR3 reads CASSQDGYYEQYF. DNA for the CDR3: TGTGCCAGCAGCCAAGATGGGTACTACGAGCAGTACTTC. The gene calls are TRBV14 and TRBJ2-7, with D hard to call. Trimming pared 0 bases from V and 3 bases from J, leaving 6 bases between. Germline-derived CDR1 and CDR2 are SGHDN and FVKESK. CDR3 length: 13 amino acids.

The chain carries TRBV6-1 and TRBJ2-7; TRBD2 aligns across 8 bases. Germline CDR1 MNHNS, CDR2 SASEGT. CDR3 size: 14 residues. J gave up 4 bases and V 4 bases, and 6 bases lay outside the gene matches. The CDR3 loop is CASSAGGSGYEQYF. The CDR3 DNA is TGTGCCAGCAGTGCGGGAGGGTCAGGTTACGAGCAGTACTTC.

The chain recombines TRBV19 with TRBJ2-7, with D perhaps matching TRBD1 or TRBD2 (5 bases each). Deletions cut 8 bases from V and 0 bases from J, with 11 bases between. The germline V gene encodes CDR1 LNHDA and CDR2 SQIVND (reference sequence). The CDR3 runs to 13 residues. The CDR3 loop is CASWDLNSYEQYF. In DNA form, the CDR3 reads TGTGCCAGTTGGGACCTAAACTCCTACGAGCAGTACTTC.

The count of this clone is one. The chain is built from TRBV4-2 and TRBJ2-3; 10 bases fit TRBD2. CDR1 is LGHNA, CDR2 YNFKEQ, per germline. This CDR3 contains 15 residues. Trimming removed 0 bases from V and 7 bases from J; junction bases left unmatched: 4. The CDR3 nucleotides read TGTGCCAGCAGCCAAGAGCTAGCGGGAGCAAATACGCAGTATTTT. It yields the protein CASSQELAGANTQYF.

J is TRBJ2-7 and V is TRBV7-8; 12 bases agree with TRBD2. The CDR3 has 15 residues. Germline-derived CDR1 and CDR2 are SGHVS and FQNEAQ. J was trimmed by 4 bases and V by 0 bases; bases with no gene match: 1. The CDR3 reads CASSLALAGGYEQYF. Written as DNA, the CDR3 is TGTGCCAGCAGCTTAGCACTAGCGGGAGGTTACGAGCAGTACTTC.

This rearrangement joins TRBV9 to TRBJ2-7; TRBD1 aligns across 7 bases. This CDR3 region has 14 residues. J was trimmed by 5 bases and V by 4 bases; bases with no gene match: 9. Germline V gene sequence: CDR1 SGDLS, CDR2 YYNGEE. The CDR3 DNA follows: TGTGCCAGCAGCTATGCAGGGGGTTCGGACGAGCAGTACTTC. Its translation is CASSYAGGSDEQYF. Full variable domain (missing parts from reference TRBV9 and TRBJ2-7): DSGVTQTPKHLITATGQRVTLRCSPRSGDLSVYWYQQSLDQGLQFLIQYYNGEERAKGNILERFSAQQFPDLHSELNLSSLELGDSALYFCASSYAGGSDEQYFGPGTRLTVT.